Included here is one TCR beta chain sequence, with context. There are many counts of this clonotype. Its antigen remains undetermined. No much larger clone exists at a distance of one base, and base qualities are not known. The data derive from a study of regulatory T cells in long-lasting Graves disease (dated by TCRdb to about 2021). For context, the study as a whole: Persistent Graves' disease was defined as antithyroid drug treatment for over 5 years with persistently positive TSH receptor autoantibodies. Peripheral blood TCR sequencing and RNA sequencing compared persistent Graves' disease patients with newly diagnosed Graves' disease patients. The study took place in China and was registered as a clinical trial. TCR sequencing covered about 13 persistent and around 20 newly diagnosed Graves' disease patients, 33 samples in total. On average, persistent Graves' disease patients in the clinical cohort had been on antithyroid drugs for about 10 years. The research as a whole found: More public clonotypes were shared among persistent patients (under 3,000) than among newly diagnosed patients (966). The authors noted that the small sample size was a limitation that may lower accuracy. Sequencing and analysis were limited to the TCR beta chain. Only peripheral blood was studied, because thyroid tissue, the primary lesion, was inaccessible. Preferential use of TRBV28, TRBJ1-2 and TRBJ2-5 was observed in persistent disease, whereas TRBV20-1 and TRBJ2-1 were favored in newly diagnosed disease. Compared with newly diagnosed patients, patients with persistent Graves' disease had lower TCR Shannon entropy and fewer highly expanded clones, which suggests clonal expansion.

Library preparation used multiplex PCR. TCRdb records Illumina HiSeq 4000 as the sequencer. CDR3 regions were amplified by Arm-PCR with iRepertoire HTBI primers to construct TCR beta libraries. PCR products were gel purified before sequencing. For the original study's pipeline: Gene usage analysis of CDR3 amino acid clonotypes used the approximately 62 TRBV and 12 to 15 TRBJ segments found across samples. COPE and FqMerger were used to merge the filtered high-quality paired reads into contigs. Contigs were aligned with BLAST to IMGT TRBV, TRBD and TRBJ reference genes, and CDR3 was defined per IMGT. Any clonotype with a frequency above 0.1% was classified as a highly expanded clone. Repertoire diversity was measured by Shannon entropy, and V-J evenness by the Gini coefficient. A clonotype was considered public if more than one individual shared it. In TCRdb, the public reads were trimmed at Q25 with fastp and aligned with MiXCR, with productive beta chains retained. Identical CDR3 protein sequences are pooled into one entry, listed with their most common genes and DNA. TCRdb, not the authors, supplied the V and J calls. Here the sample has a few hundred thousand distinct CDR3 sequences; 20% to 25% occur a single time. Roughly 56% of the sample is in the top ten clones.

Per the germline V gene, SNHLY is the CDR1 and FYNNEI is the CDR2. The CDR3 sequence holds 15 residues, the cysteine and phenylalanine included. Kept here is only the CDR3 DNA, which spans 45 bases and is read in frame from base 1. A distance of 16 bases separates the germline ends of V and J, which lose 2 bases and 5 bases respectively. The time point label for this specimen denotes: persistent/refractory GD, antithyroid drugs over 5 years with positive TRAb. For both TCR sequencing and RNA sequencing, RNA was extracted from PBMCs using TRIzol. The diagnosis of Graves' disease was made according to American Thyroid Association guidelines. Patients were recruited from an endocrinology department in Xi'an, China. Each patient gave approximately 9.7 milliliters of peripheral blood, collected in an EDTA anticoagulant tube. Ficoll Paque Plus density gradient separation was used to isolate PBMCs, and no further T cell sorting was performed. An Agilent 2100 Bioanalyzer and agarose gel were used to assess RNA quality, and a NanoDrop 2000 was used to measure RNA concentration.

The chain is assembled from TRBV2 and TRBJ2-7; the D region possibly corresponds to TRBD1 (5 bases align). The sequence derives from a female donor with Graves disease. The sample here was peripheral blood mononuclear cells (PBMCs), taken when the disease was refractory, from a patient treated with antithyroid drugs. The encoded CDR3 is CASSESVGVRDEQYF. The sequenced DNA is TGTGCCAGCAGTGAATCGGTAGGGGTTCGCGACGAGCAGTACTTC.